Listed here are 20 T cell receptor beta chains from one sample, sequenced in a study of identical twins. TCRdb used MiXCR to reprocess the 5' RACE reads, holding one entry per CDR3 protein. The sample consists of some 330,000 distinct CDR3 sequences, 9% to 10% of them appearing once. Sequenced input: naive T cells sorted from blood. The receptor source for this set is a woman in her 50s in good health.

The chain couples TRBV2 to TRBJ2-7; TRBD1 matches 7 bases. From germline, CDR1 is SNHLY and CDR2 FYNNEI. V gave up 3 bases and J gave up 12 bases; unmatched junction bases: 8. The CDR3 is 12 residues long. CDR3 amino acids: CASSERGRGPYF. The CDR3 nucleotides are TGTGCCAGCAGTGAGAGGGGGCGCGGACCGTACTTC.

This clonotype was observed a few times. The chain's CDR3 is CAISETGLSGANVLTF. The DNA of the CDR3 is TGTGCCATCAGCGAAACAGGCCTTTCTGGGGCCAACGTCCTGACTTTC. This chain links TRBV10-3 with TRBJ2-6; D may be TRBD1 (5 bases). The CDR3 extends over 16 amino acids. Trimming removed 6 bases from V and 1 base from J, with 13 bases in between. The germline V gene encodes CDR1 ENHRY and CDR2 SYGVKD.

This clonotype has ten or more counts. The V gene is TRBV30, the J gene TRBJ2-1; a possible D gene is TRBD2 (7 bases). The CDR3 covers 14 residues. The V end lost 2 bases, the J end lost 8 bases, and 16 bases lay between the germline ends. CDR1 is GTSNPN, CDR2 SVGIG, per germline (reference sequence). CDR3 in DNA: TGTGCCTGGAGTCCTAAGGGGGAGGGGGATGAGCAGTTCTTC. Protein: CAWSPKGEGDEQFF.

This chain connects TRBV27 to TRBJ2-7; 7 bases fit TRBD1. V shed 11 bases, J shed 3 bases, and the junction held 13 bases outside the gene matches. This CDR3 region has 14 residues. In germline, CDR1 is MNHEY, CDR2 SMNVEV (reference sequence). CDR3 sequence (DNA): TGTGCCGGGAGAACGGGACAGCTCCACTACGAGCAGTACGTC. Translating it yields CAGRTGQLHYEQYV.

The chain employs TRBV19 and TRBJ2-7, with 9 bases fitting TRBD1. CDR1 is LNHDA and CDR2 is SQIVND in the germline V gene (reference sequence). This CDR3 spans 14 amino acids. Trimming took 5 bases from V and 6 from J; bases not matched to a gene: 8. CDR3 DNA: TGTGCCAGTAGTGGGTGGACAGGGGTTCGCGAGCAGTACGTC. Translation gives CASSGWTGVREQYV.

The V and J genes are TRBV12-3 or TRBV12-4 and TRBJ2-1; TRBD2 aligns across 9 bases. CDR3 size: 16 residues. J was trimmed by 0 bases and V by 5 bases; bases with no gene match: 5. CDR3 DNA: TGTGCCAGCAGTATGGCGGGAGGGAGCTCCTACAATGAGCAGTTCTTC. It translates to CASSMAGGSSYNEQFF.

This clonotype was found many times. The chain recombines TRBV29-1 with TRBJ2-2; either TRBD1 or TRBD2 may fit D (6 bases each). V lost 6 bases and J 4 bases, leaving 18 bases between the germline ends. There are 15 residues in the CDR3. The germline CDR1 and CDR2 sequences are SQVTM and ANQGSEA. The CDR3 loop reads CSVGGQRHGTGELFF. The CDR3 DNA reads as TGCAGCGTGGGGGGACAAAGGCACGGCACCGGGGAGCTGTTTTTT.

This clonotype occurred a few times. The chain combines TRBV29-1 with TRBJ2-1; D could derive from TRBD1 or TRBD2 (5 bases each). The CDR3 length is 14 residues. Germline V CDR1 and CDR2: SQVTM, ANQGSEA. V was trimmed by 4 bases and J by 0 bases, leaving 10 bases between them. The CDR3 DNA reads TGCAGCGTTGGCCCGAGGGGCTCCTACAATGAGCAGTTCTTC. Protein sequence: CSVGPRGSYNEQFF.

At least ten counts were recorded for this clonotype. The chain recombines TRBV27 with TRBJ2-7, with TRBD2 identical over 8 bases. CDR1 is MNHEY and CDR2 is SMNVEV in the germline V gene (reference sequence). J lost 2 bases, V lost 5 bases, and 5 bases had no gene match. The CDR3 runs to 14 residues. The CDR3 protein is CASSGLAGPYEQYF. The CDR3 DNA follows: TGTGCCAGCAGTGGGCTAGCGGGCCCCTACGAGCAGTACTTC.

The chain recombines TRBV4-2 with TRBJ2-5, with 14 bases identical to TRBD2. The CDR3 runs 15 residues. From germline, CDR1 is LGHNA and CDR2 YNFKEQ. J was trimmed by 10 bases and V by 0 bases; bases with no gene match: 4. This CDR3 reads CASSQDGLAGGIQYF. Here the CDR3 DNA reads TGTGCCAGCAGCCAAGATGGACTAGCGGGAGGAATCCAGTACTTC.

This clonotype has a handful of counts. This chain links TRBV6-5 with TRBJ2-7; D perhaps matches TRBD2 (6 bases). Germline V gene lookup returns CDR1 MNHEY and CDR2 SVGAGI. The CDR3 has 16 amino acids. V was trimmed by 6 bases and J by 1 base, leaving 19 bases between them. The CDR3 DNA follows: TGTGCCAGCAGCGAAGGGCTCGGGAGCCGATCCTACGAGCAGTACTTC. Its translation is CASSEGLGSRSYEQYF.

This chain uses TRBV25-1 with TRBJ2-2; 7 bases fit TRBD1. The CDR3 totals 14 residues. The V and J ends lost 2 bases and 8 bases, in that order; junction bases with no gene match: 5. Germline lookup yields CDR1 MGHDK and CDR2 SYGVNS. The CDR3, as DNA: TGTGCCAGCAGTGAACCGACAGGGCTGGGGGAGCTGTTTTTT. Encoded protein: CASSEPTGLGELFF. Based on the CDR3 plus reference TRBV25-1 and TRBJ2-2, the full variable domain is EADIYQTPRYLVIGTGKKITLECSQTMGHDKMYWYQQDPGMELHLIHYSYGVNSTEKGDLSSESTVSRIRTEHFPLTLESARPSHTSQYLCASSEPTGLGELFFGEGSRLTVL.

This clonotype has a handful of counts. The gene calls are TRBV29-1 and TRBJ2-1; 11 positions match TRBD2. Germline assignment: CDR1 SQVTM and CDR2 ANQGSEA. CDR3 length: 13 residues. V dropped 4 bases and J dropped 6; count of bases not matched to a gene: 2. In DNA, the CDR3 is TGCAGCGTTGGACTAGCGGGACTCAATGAGCAGTTCTTC. Translated, it gives CSVGLAGLNEQFF.

The chain combines TRBV12-3 or TRBV12-4 with TRBJ1-2; D is ambiguous. V shed 6 bases and J shed 6 bases, with 14 bases lying between them. The CDR3 has 13 amino acids. The CDR3 DNA reads TGTGCCAGCAGGGGGAATACCTATGATGGCTACACCTTC. Its translation is CASRGNTYDGYTF.

This chain joins TRBV5-1 and TRBJ2-2; a weak D match, TRBD2 (6 bases). Germline CDR1 SGHRS, CDR2 YFSETQ. CDR3 length equals 16 residues. Trimming took 4 bases from V and 6 from J, leaving 19 bases between them. In DNA form, the CDR3 reads TGCGCCAGCAGCCCCTGGGACTCAGCGCAGGCCGGGGAGCTGTTTTTT. Residues: CASSPWDSAQAGELFF.

This clonotype turned up a few times. The CDR3 DNA reads TGCGCCATCCCACTCAAATCGCGGACAGGGGATTCCTACGAGCAGTACGTC. Its translation is CAIPLKSRTGDSYEQYV. This sequence joins TRBV5-1 and TRBJ2-7, with 9 bases fitting TRBD1. Trimming at V came to 9 bases and at J to 1 base, leaving 17 bases not matched to a gene. Germline CDR1 is SGHRS and CDR2 is YFSETQ. The CDR3 runs 17 residues.

V usage is TRBV18 and J usage is TRBJ1-3, with no clear D. The length of the CDR3 is 16 residues. V gave up 2 bases and J gave up 0 bases, with 11 bases separating them. Germline V CDR1 and CDR2: KGHSH, LQKENI. The DNA for the CDR3 is TGTGCCAGCTCACCAGGAAGAGCGTCCTCTGGAAACACCATATATTTT. Protein sequence: CASSPGRASSGNTIYF.

This clonotype was observed at least ten times. This chain connects TRBV29-1 to TRBJ2-1; D gene unclear. Deletions cut 5 bases from V and 6 bases from J, with 14 bases between. The length of the CDR3 is 13 residues. CDR1 is SQVTM and CDR2 is ANQGSEA in the germline V gene. The DNA for the CDR3 is TGCAGCGTTTCGCCGGGTCCGGGCAATGAGCAGTTCTTC. It is translated as CSVSPGPGNEQFF.

A few counts support this clonotype. The CDR3 region is CSASMTTSTDTQYF. CDR3 DNA: TGCAGTGCTAGTATGACGACTAGCACAGATACGCAGTATTTT. The genes are TRBV20-1 and TRBJ2-3; D remains unclear. With 3 bases removed from V and 0 bases from J, the gap between germline ends came to 10 bases. This CDR3 spans 14 amino acids. The germline CDR1 and CDR2 sequences are DFQATT and SNEGSKA (reference sequence).

This sequence joins TRBV20-1 and TRBJ1-3; TRBD1 aligns across 8 bases. Unmatched junction bases numbered 7, after V lost 5 bases and J lost 4 bases. The germline gives CDR1 DFQATT, CDR2 SNEGSKA (reference sequence). This CDR3 region has 14 residues. CDR3 region: CSAWDRTGGNTIYF. The CDR3 bases are TGCAGTGCTTGGGATAGGACAGGGGGAAACACCATATATTTT.